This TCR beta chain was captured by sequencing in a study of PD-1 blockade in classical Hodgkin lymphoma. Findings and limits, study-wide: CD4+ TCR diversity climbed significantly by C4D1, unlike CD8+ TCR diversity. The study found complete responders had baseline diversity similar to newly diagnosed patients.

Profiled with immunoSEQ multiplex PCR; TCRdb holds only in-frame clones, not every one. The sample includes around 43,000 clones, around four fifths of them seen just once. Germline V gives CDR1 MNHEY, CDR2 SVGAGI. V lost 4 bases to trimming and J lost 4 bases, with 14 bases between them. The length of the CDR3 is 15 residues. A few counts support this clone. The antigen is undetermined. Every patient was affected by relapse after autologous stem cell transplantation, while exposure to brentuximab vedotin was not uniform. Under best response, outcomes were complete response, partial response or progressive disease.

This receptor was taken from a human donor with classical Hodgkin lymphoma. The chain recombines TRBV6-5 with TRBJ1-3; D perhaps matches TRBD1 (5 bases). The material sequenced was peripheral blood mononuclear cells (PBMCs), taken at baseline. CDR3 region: CASSSGTPRGNTIYF. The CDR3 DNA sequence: TGTGCCAGCAGTTCCGGGACCCCAAGAGGAAACACCATATATTTT.